This entry concerns a single T cell receptor beta chain. The antigen is not known. This entry comes from a study of cytomegalovirus exposure and HLA in healthy donors. Study outcomes and limitations: It emerged from a later analysis that several of the most significant clusters appeared to be linked to common viral pathogens.

Per the germline V gene, CDR1 is MNHEY and CDR2 is SVGAGI. V was shortened by 5 bases and J by 0 bases, with 7 bases between the two germline ends. This CDR3 comprises 13 residues. It was with 60 Vbeta and 13 Jbeta primers that the PCR ran. Profiling relied on immunoSEQ multiplex PCR, and the TCRdb table lists in-frame clones only, not all of them. Found here are about 77,000 clones, nearly 80% of them singletons; the top ten hold around 4.8%. The chain is built from TRBV6-5 and TRBJ1-1; the D gene is possibly TRBD1 (5 bases). This clonotype was sampled from a man aged 40-55 years in good health and CMV-seronegative. Sequencing was performed on PBMCs. CDR3 sequence reads: CASSPTVNTEAFF. The CDR3 nucleotides read TGTGCCAGCAGTCCGACAGTGAACACTGAAGCTTTCTTT.